Listed here are 9 T cell receptor beta chains from one sample, sequenced in a study of blood T cell repertoires in COVID-19. The repertoire was sequenced with immunoSEQ multiplex PCR; TCRdb's copy has only in-frame clones and lacks some. Altogether more than 250,000 clones are present, 86% being singletons, with the ten largest covering 1.5% to 2%. Sequences were obtained from peripheral blood. These receptors all come from a woman between 50 and 59 years old with acute or convalescent COVID-19.

This rearrangement joins TRBV4-1 to TRBJ1-6, with D perhaps TRBD1 (5 bases). CDR3 length equals 15 residues. Germline V gene data show CDR1 as MGHRA and CDR2 as YSYEKL. V was shortened by 2 bases and J by 2 bases, with 7 bases between the two germline ends. CDR3 protein: CASSQRGTYNSPLHF. The CDR3 region has the DNA TGCGCCAGCAGCCAAAGGGGTACCTATAATTCACCCCTCCACTTT.

CDR3 region: CASSSPGQRLAGRQFF. The CDR3 DNA sequence: TGTGCCAGCAGCTCACCGGGACAAAGACTAGCGGGACGGCAGTTCTTC. The rearrangement links TRBV28 to TRBJ2-1, with TRBD2 identical over 11 bases. The germline V gene has CDR1 MDHEN and CDR2 SYDVKM. Losses at the gene ends were 6 bases for V and 12 bases for J; bases not matched to a gene: 16. The CDR3 runs to 16 residues.

Note on this clone: The same CDR3 arises from other DNA sequences in this sample as well. The chain couples TRBV19 to TRBJ2-7, with 8 bases lining up with TRBD1. The CDR3 covers 14 residues. Germline V gene data show CDR1 as LNHDA and CDR2 as SQIVND (reference sequence). Trimming cost V 6 bases and J 1 base; bases outside gene matches: 5. This CDR3 is CASRGTGGSYEQYF. The CDR3 coding sequence is TGTGCCAGTAGGGGGACAGGCGGGTCCTACGAGCAGTACTTC.

The chain is built from TRBV6-5 and TRBJ2-6; weak D call: TRBD1 (6 bases). Germline V gene sequence: CDR1 MNHEY, CDR2 SVGAGI. This CDR3 region has 14 residues. The V and J ends lost 4 bases and 3 bases respectively, with 7 bases between them. The CDR3 protein is CASSWGHGANVLTF. In DNA, the CDR3 is TGTGCCAGCAGTTGGGGGCATGGGGCCAACGTCCTGACTTTC.

The chain is built from TRBV28 and TRBJ2-2, with TRBD1 matching 7 bases. The CDR3 is made up of 15 amino acids. Germline V gene lookup returns CDR1 MDHEN and CDR2 SYDVKM. V shed 6 bases, J shed 6 bases, and the junction held 10 bases outside the gene matches. The CDR3: CASRERNRGSGELFF. Here the CDR3 DNA reads TGTGCCAGCAGAGAACGGAACAGGGGTTCCGGGGAGCTGTTTTTT.

V is TRBV9 and J is TRBJ2-2; D gene unclear. Germline CDR1 reads SGDLS; CDR2 reads YYNGEE. The CDR3 spans 13 residues. The V end lost 4 bases, the J end lost 2 bases, and 6 bases lay between the germline ends. The CDR3 nucleotides read TGTGCCAGCAGCAACATAAACACCGGGGAGCTGTTTTTT. Its translation is CASSNINTGELFF. The variable domain in full, with the rest retrieved from reference TRBV9 and TRBJ2-2, is DSGVTQTPKHLITATGQRVTLRCSPRSGDLSVYWYQQSLDQGLQFLIQYYNGEERAKGNILERFSAQQFPDLHSELNLSSLELGDSALYFCASSNINTGELFFGEGSRLTVL.

This clone was observed once. The V gene is TRBV5-1, the J gene TRBJ2-7, with TRBD1 identical over 11 bases. This CDR3 contains 15 residues. Germline CDR1 and CDR2: SGHRS and YFSETQ. V trimming: 2 bases; J trimming: 1 base; junction bases outside the gene matches: 2. The CDR3 sequence: CASSFGTGGSYEQYF. The CDR3, as DNA: TGCGCCAGCAGCTTCGGGACAGGGGGATCCTACGAGCAGTACTTC.

This rearrangement joins TRBV24-1 to TRBJ2-2; D remains ambiguous. Deletions cut 0 bases from V and 6 bases from J, with 16 bases between. The CDR3 runs to 17 residues. Germline V gives CDR1 KGHDR, CDR2 SFDVKD. The CDR3 reads CATSDLSARKVSGELFF. CDR3 DNA: TGTGCCACCAGTGATTTGTCTGCGAGGAAGGTGTCCGGGGAGCTGTTTTTT.

This clone was detected a few times. This chain joins TRBV9 and TRBJ2-1, with D possibly matching TRBD2 (5 bases). The CDR3 extends over 13 amino acids. Trimming cost V 4 bases and J 9 bases, with 14 bases left between them. CDR1 is SGDLS and CDR2 is YYNGEE in the germline V gene. CDR3: CASSPRVDSEQFF. CDR3 DNA: TGTGCCAGCAGCCCGAGGGTGGATAGTGAGCAGTTCTTC.